This is a list of T cell receptor beta chains from one sample in a study of graft-versus-host responses after intestinal transplantation. Antigens for these TCRs are unknown. Method: immunoSEQ multiplex PCR; TCRdb's copy keeps in-frame clones and lacks some. The table has 100,000 or so clones, roughly nine tenths seen once. The input for sequencing was unstimulated CD4+ T cells sorted from spleen or lymph node cells, taken before transplant. The receptors derive from a human donor who was the organ donor for an intestinal transplant. CDR3s include the opening cysteine and the closing phenylalanine or tryptophan. The D gene is left open where the match is weak. Clone size is shown for a subset of rows, as once, few, many or a class of expanded clone.

>TRBJ1-2|TRBV6-6|few|14|NA
TGTGCCAGCAGTTACGGACAAAAAAACTATGGCTACACCTTC
CASSYGQKNYGYTF
>TRBJ1-4|TRBV7-9|NA|14|TRBD1
TGTGCCAGCAGCTTTGGACAGGGGCGGGAAAAACTGTTTTTT
CASSFGQGREKLFF
>TRBJ2-1|TRBV11-3|NA|18|TRBD1
TGTGCCAGCAGCCCAGGGGACGGGACAGGGAAAATCTACAATGAGCAGTTCTTC
CASSPGDGTGKIYNEQFF
>TRBJ1-2|TRBV5-1|NA|13|NA
TGCGCCAGCAGCTTGAGGGACACCTATGGCTACACCTTC
CASSLRDTYGYTF
>TRBJ2-1|TRBV5-1|NA|12|NA
TGCGCCAGCTCCCAGACCCCCTATGAGCAGTTCTTC
CASSQTPYEQFF
>TRBJ1-5|TRBV4-2|once|15|NA
TGTGCCAGCAGCCAAGGGGGTGGGGGGAATCAGCCCCAGCATTTT
CASSQGGGGNQPQHF
>TRBJ2-2|TRBV29-1|NA|15|TRBD1
TGCAGCGCCGACAGGGGAAATGGCAACACCGGGGAGCTGTTTTTT
CSADRGNGNTGELFF
>TRBJ2-3|TRBV29-1|NA|11|NA
TGCAGCGTTTCACGGGGAGATACGCAGTATTTT
CSVSRGDTQYF
>TRBJ2-1|TRBV5-6|NA|15|NA
TGTGCCAGCACCTCCATCCCCGGGACCCGAGGTGAGCAGTTCTTC
CASTSIPGTRGEQFF
>TRBJ2-7|TRBV7-9|NA|16|NA
TGTGCCAGCAGCTTCCCAGCGGCCACCACGGCTAACGAGCAGTACTTC
CASSFPAATTANEQYF
>TRBJ1-5|TRBV19|few|13|NA
TGTGCCAGTAGTGGGGACAACAATCAGCCCCAGCATTTT
CASSGDNNQPQHF
>TRBJ2-1|TRBV5-4|NA|12|TRBD1
TGTGCCAGCAGGACAGGGGACAATGAGCAGTTCTTC
CASRTGDNEQFF
>TRBJ2-7|TRBV30|NA|15|NA
TGTGCCTGGAGTGTAAGTCGGCAGATATCCTACGAGCAGTACTTC
CAWSVSRQISYEQYF
>TRBJ1-2|TRBV5-1|NA|16|NA
TGCGCCAGCAGCTTGGCTTTAGCAGGGGTTAACTATGGCTACACCTTC
CASSLALAGVNYGYTF
>TRBJ2-3|TRBV28|NA|15|NA
TGTGCCAGCAGTTTACCACTGATCAGCACAGATACGCAGTATTTT
CASSLPLISTDTQYF
>TRBJ2-3|TRBV19|NA|13|NA
TGTGCCAGTAGTCCCCAGGCCACAGATACGCAGTATTTT
CASSPQATDTQYF
>TRBJ1-1|TRBV30|NA|15|TRBD1
TGTGCCTGGGAGACAGGGGATCGCATGAACACTGAAGCTTTCTTT
CAWETGDRMNTEAFF
>TRBJ1-2|TRBV9|once|18|NA
TGTGCCAGCAGCGTAGCGACTCGGTTGGTTGGGCGGAACTATGGCTACACCTTC
CASSVATRLVGRNYGYTF
>TRBJ2-3|TRBV10-3|NA|13|NA
TGTGCCATCAGACCTAGCGGCACAGATACGCAGTATTTT
CAIRPSGTDTQYF
>TRBJ2-1|TRBV7-6|NA|18|NA
TGTGCCAGCAGTACTCGACTGAAGGGGGACAATTCCTACAATGAGCAGTTCTTC
CASSTRLKGDNSYNEQFF
>TRBJ2-2|TRBV7-9|NA|17|TRBD1
TGTGCCAGCAGCGGTAAGGGGACAGGAGCGAACACCGGGGAGCTGTTTTTT
CASSGKGTGANTGELFF
>TRBJ2-3|TRBV6-4|NA|13|NA
TGTGCCAGCAGCAAGGACAGCACAGATACGCAGTATTTT
CASSKDSTDTQYF
>TRBJ1-1|TRBV5-1|NA|14|NA
TGCGCCAGCAGCTTGGGGACAGAGAACACTGAAGCTTTCTTT
CASSLGTENTEAFF
>TRBJ1-5|TRBV30|NA|14|NA
TGTGCCTGGTCCTTGGGGGGTGGCAATCAGCCCCAGCATTTT
CAWSLGGGNQPQHF
>TRBJ2-2|TRBV25-1|NA|18|NA
TGTGCCAGCAGTGTAATCTCCTCCGGGATCCCGAGGACCGGGGAGCTGTTTTTT
CASSVISSGIPRTGELFF
>TRBJ2-7|TRBV5-8|NA|12|NA
TGTGCCAGCAGCTTCGGCATATCCGGGCAGTACTTC
CASSFGISGQYF
>TRBJ2-2|TRBV30|NA|12|NA
TGTGCCTGGTCCCAGCCTCCCGGGGAGCTGTTTTTT
CAWSQPPGELFF
>TRBJ1-2|TRBV4-2|NA|15|TRBD1
TGTGCCAGCAGCCAAGAGCTCGACAGGGCCTATGGCTACACCTTC
CASSQELDRAYGYTF
>TRBJ2-6|TRBV28|NA|18|TRBD1
TGTGCCAGCACCCAACTGGGACAGCCGCCGTTTGGGGCCAACGTCCTGACTTTC
CASTQLGQPPFGANVLTF
>TRBJ1-1|TRBV5-1|NA|16|NA
TGCGCCAGCAGCGGCGGTGGGAGCGGGGTTAACACTGAAGCTTTCTTT
CASSGGGSGVNTEAFF
>TRBJ2-5|TRBV4-2|NA|17|TRBD2
TGTGCCAGCAGCCAAGTAGGGCGGGGGGGCGAGGTAGAGACCCAGTACTTC
CASSQVGRGGEVETQYF
>TRBJ1-5|TRBV4-1|NA|13|NA
TGCGCCAGCAGCGGACCCGTTAATCAACCCCAGCATTTT
CASSGPVNQPQHF
>TRBJ1-3|TRBV28|NA|14|NA
TGTGCCAGCAGTTTATTAGCAGGGTTCAACACCATATATTTT
CASSLLAGFNTIYF
>TRBJ2-5|TRBV7-9|NA|15|TRBD2
TGTGCCAGCAGCTTACGCGGGGGGGCCCAAGAGACCCAGTACTTC
CASSLRGGAQETQYF
>TRBJ1-2|TRBV30|NA|12|NA
TGTGCCTGGAGCCTTACGAGGGAGGGCTACACCTTC
CAWSLTREGYTF
>TRBJ1-1|TRBV18|NA|14|TRBD1
TGTGCCAGCTCACCGACAGGGGTTAACACTGAAGCTTTCTTT
CASSPTGVNTEAFF
>TRBJ1-1|TRBV11-2|NA|14|NA
TGTGCCAGCAGTCCCCGGGAGGGGAACACTGAAGCTTTCTTT
CASSPREGNTEAFF
>TRBJ2-5|TRBV6-1|NA|11|NA
TGTGCCAGCACGCTCACGAAGACCCAGTACTTC
CASTLTKTQYF
>TRBJ1-6|TRBV7-9|NA|13|NA
TGTGCCAGCAGCCCTCGGCGGGATTCACCCCTCCACTTT
CASSPRRDSPLHF
>TRBJ2-2|TRBV29-1|NA|15|TRBD2
TGCAGCGTTTCGGGGACTAGCGGTAACACCGGGGAGCTGTTTTTT
CSVSGTSGNTGELFF
>TRBJ1-4|TRBV28|NA|13|NA
TGTGCCAGCAGGGAAGGGAGTAATGAAAAACTGTTTTTT
CASREGSNEKLFF
>TRBJ2-5|TRBV28|NA|17|NA
TGTGCCAGCAGTCCCCTCGGGAGAGCGGAAAGCATAGAGACCCAGTACTTC
CASSPLGRAESIETQYF
>TRBJ1-1|TRBV30|many|12|NA
TGTGCCTGGAGCGACCATAGGACTGAAGCTTTCTTT
CAWSDHRTEAFF
>TRBJ2-1|TRBV10-2|NA|12|NA
TGCGCCAGCAGTGAATACAGCACTGAGCAGTTCTTC
CASSEYSTEQFF
>TRBJ2-7|TRBV30|NA|13|NA
TGTGCCTGGAGTGTACGCCAGGGGAACGAGCAGTACTTC
CAWSVRQGNEQYF
>TRBJ1-3|TRBV28|few|16|NA
TGTGCCAGCAGTTTAGGGGGTTACGACTCTGGAAACACCATATATTTT
CASSLGGYDSGNTIYF
>TRBJ2-7|TRBV5-1|NA|13|NA
TGCGCCAGCAGCCCATCCGACGGGAACGAGCAGTACTTC
CASSPSDGNEQYF
>TRBJ1-5|TRBV5-6|NA|15|TRBD1
TGTGCCAGCAGCCCGGGACAGGGGGCCTACCAGCCCCAGCATTTT
CASSPGQGAYQPQHF
>TRBJ1-2|TRBV7-2|once|14|NA
TGTGCCAGCAGCCTCCAGATGGGAGCCTATGGCTACACCTTC
CASSLQMGAYGYTF
>TRBJ2-7|TRBV27|NA|16|NA
TGTGCCAGCAGTTTAGTCGCAGGGATTGGCCTTGGCGAGCAGTACTTC
CASSLVAGIGLGEQYF
>TRBJ2-7|TRBV7-3|NA|13|TRBD1
TGTGCCAGCAGCTTAGGGACAGGGATCGAGCAGTACTTC
CASSLGTGIEQYF
>TRBJ2-7|TRBV28|NA|13|NA
TGTGCCAGCAGTTCTAAGGCCCCCTACGAGCAGTACTTC
CASSSKAPYEQYF
>TRBJ2-7|TRBV5-1|NA|17|TRBD2
TGCGCCAGCAGCTTGGTCTCTAGCGGGGGAATCGCCTACGAGCAGTACTTC
CASSLVSSGGIAYEQYF
>TRBJ1-1|TRBV5-6|NA|17|NA
TGTGCCAGCAGCTTAGGGCCAGGTGATGTGTACAACACTGAAGCTTTCTTT
CASSLGPGDVYNTEAFF
>TRBJ2-7|TRBV5-1|NA|15|NA
TGCGCCAGCAGCCCGGTCCCTGGGACATCGACCGAGCAGTACTTC
CASSPVPGTSTEQYF
>TRBJ1-2|TRBV30|NA|12|NA
TGTGCCTGGAGTGGTTCATCCGGGCGCTACACCTTC
CAWSGSSGRYTF
>TRBJ1-5|TRBV6-1|NA|13|NA
TGTGCCAGCAGTGACCAGGGAGGGGTGCCCCAGCATTTT
CASSDQGGVPQHF
>TRBJ1-4|TRBV19|NA|16|TRBD1
TGTGCCAGTAGCCGGACAGGGGTAGTGACTAATGAAAAACTGTTTTTT
CASSRTGVVTNEKLFF
>TRBJ1-6|TRBV11-2|NA|15|NA
TGTGCCAGCAGCTTATACGGCTCCTATAATTCACCCCTCCACTTT
CASSLYGSYNSPLHF